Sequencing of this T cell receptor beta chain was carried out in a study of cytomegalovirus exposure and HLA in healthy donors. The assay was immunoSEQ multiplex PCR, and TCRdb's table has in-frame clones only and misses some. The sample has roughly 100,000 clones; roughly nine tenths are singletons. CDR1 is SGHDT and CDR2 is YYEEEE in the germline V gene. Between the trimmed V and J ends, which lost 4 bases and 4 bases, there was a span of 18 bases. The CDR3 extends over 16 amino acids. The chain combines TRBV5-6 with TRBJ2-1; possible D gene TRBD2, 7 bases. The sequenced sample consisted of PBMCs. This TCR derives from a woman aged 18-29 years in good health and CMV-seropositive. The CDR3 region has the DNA TGTGCCAGCAGCCCCGAGGGGGGGGCATCTTACAATGAGCAGTTCTTC. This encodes CASSPEGGASYNEQFF.